Listed here are 10 T cell receptor beta chains from one sample, sequenced in a study of CD8 T cells in ankylosing spondylitis (dated by TCRdb to 2015 to 2018). Receptor amplification or capture employed 5' RACE. Sequencing instrument: Illumina HiSeq 2500. TCRdb's own reprocessing of the public reads used fastp at Q25 and MiXCR and kept productive beta chains. Identical CDR3 protein sequences are pooled into one entry, listed with their most common genes and DNA. In this sample the table shows hundreds of thousands of distinct CDR3 sequences, 15% to 20% of which occur a single time. The top ten clones comprise under 8.5% of the sample. The sequenced sample consisted of blood, either unsorted or a sorted T cell fraction (not recorded which). The receptors derive from a male donor with ankylosing spondylitis or in good health (not recorded which).

This clonotype was seen a single time. The rearrangement uses TRBV12-3 or TRBV12-4 and TRBJ2-1; 9 nucleotides match TRBD2. V shed 5 bases, J shed 7 bases, and the junction held 9 bases outside the gene matches. The CDR3 contains 15 residues. CDR3 bases: TGTGCCAGCAGTGATCCCGGGACTAGCAGTAATGAGCAGTTCTTC. Protein: CASSDPGTSSNEQFF.

In regard to this clonotype: At one end, the junction sequence differs from germline, possibly due to a read error. The V gene is TRBV10-3, the J gene TRBJ1-4; 8 bases map to TRBD1. Germline V lookup: CDR1 ENHRY, CDR2 SYGVKD. This CDR3 has 13 amino acids. For the CDR3, the DNA is TGTACCATCAGTGGGGACAGGCATGAAAAACTGTTTTTT. It encodes CTISGDRHEKLFF.

This clonotype was counted a few times. The chain combines TRBV18 with TRBJ2-3; D is possibly TRBD1 (6 bases). In germline, CDR1 is KGHSH, CDR2 LQKENI. The CDR3 extends over 16 amino acids. The V end lost 3 bases, the J end lost 0 bases, and 13 bases lay between the germline ends. The CDR3 here is CASSPLRQASTDTQYF. The CDR3 DNA sequence: TGTGCCAGCTCACCCCTCCGACAGGCTAGCACAGATACGCAGTATTTT.

The J gene is TRBJ2-3, the V gene TRBV20-1, with D tentatively TRBD2 (6 bases). Germline V gene lookup returns CDR1 DFQATT and CDR2 SNEGSKA (reference sequence). This CDR3 region has 13 residues. V lost 6 bases and J 4 bases, leaving 14 bases between the germline ends. CDR3 in DNA: TGCAGTGCGAACGGAGGGTTCGCAGATACGCAGTATTTT. It translates to CSANGGFADTQYF.

The chain recombines TRBV28 with TRBJ2-1; TRBD2 agrees at 10 bases. After removal of 11 bases from V and 6 bases from J, the junction contained 13 bases not matched to a gene. Germline V gene sequence: CDR1 MDHEN, CDR2 SYDVKM. The CDR3 has 15 residues. In DNA, the CDR3 is TGTGCCTCCGGGACTAGCGCTATATATCGCAATGAGCAGTTCTTC. Its protein is CASGTSAIYRNEQFF.

The rearrangement links TRBV30 to TRBJ2-1, with TRBD2 identical over 10 bases. Trimming took 4 bases from V and 8 from J; bases not matched to a gene: 5. The CDR3 is 13 residues long. Germline V gives CDR1 GTSNPN, CDR2 SVGIG (reference sequence). The CDR3 here is CAWNSGGAHEQFF. The DNA of the CDR3 is TGTGCCTGGAACAGCGGGGGGGCCCATGAGCAGTTCTTC.

The chain links TRBV18 to TRBJ2-2, with TRBD1 as a possible D gene (5 bases). CDR3 length: 15 amino acids. V was clipped by 1 base and J by 3 bases, with 9 bases between them. Germline loops: CDR1 KGHSH, CDR2 LQKENI. In nucleotides, the CDR3 is TGTGCCAGCTCACCACGCCAGGGCGACACCGGGGAGCTGTTTTTT. This encodes CASSPRQGDTGELFF.

This clonotype was observed a handful of times. The chain couples TRBV5-1 to TRBJ2-3; D gene uncertain. Germline loops: CDR1 SGHRS, CDR2 YFSETQ. The CDR3 is made up of 17 amino acids. V lost 0 bases and J lost 0, with 14 bases in between. The CDR3 nucleotides are TGCGCCAGCAGCTTGGGTTCGCAATCTACTAGCACAGATACGCAGTATTTT. Translation gives CASSLGSQSTSTDTQYF.

This clonotype was detected a few times. The rearrangement links TRBV27 to TRBJ2-3; D is unresolved. The germline V gene has CDR1 MNHEY and CDR2 SMNVEV (reference sequence). Trimming left V 6 bases short and J 4 bases short, with 8 bases between. This CDR3 spans 12 amino acids. The CDR3 is CASRPRADTQYF. CDR3 coding DNA: TGTGCCAGCAGGCCAAGGGCAGATACGCAGTATTTT.

This chain uses TRBV7-2 with TRBJ1-1; possible D gene TRBD1, 5 bases. V lost 3 bases, J lost 1 base, and 12 bases lay in between. The CDR3 has 15 residues. The germline V gene has CDR1 SGHTA and CDR2 FQGNSA. The CDR3 sequence is CASSLKPGGNTEAFF. The CDR3 DNA is TGTGCCAGCAGCTTGAAACCCGGGGGGAACACTGAAGCTTTCTTT.